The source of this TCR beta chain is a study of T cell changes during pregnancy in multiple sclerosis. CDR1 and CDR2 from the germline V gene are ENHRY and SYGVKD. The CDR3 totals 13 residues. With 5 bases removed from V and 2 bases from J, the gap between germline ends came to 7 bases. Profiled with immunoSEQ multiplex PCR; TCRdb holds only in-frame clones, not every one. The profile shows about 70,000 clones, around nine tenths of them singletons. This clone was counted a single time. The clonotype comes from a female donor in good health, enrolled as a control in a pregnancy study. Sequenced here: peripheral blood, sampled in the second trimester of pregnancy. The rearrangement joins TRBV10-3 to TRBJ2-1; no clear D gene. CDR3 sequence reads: CAISPSAYNEQFF. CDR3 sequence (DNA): TGTGCCATCAGTCCCAGCGCCTACAATGAGCAGTTCTTC.